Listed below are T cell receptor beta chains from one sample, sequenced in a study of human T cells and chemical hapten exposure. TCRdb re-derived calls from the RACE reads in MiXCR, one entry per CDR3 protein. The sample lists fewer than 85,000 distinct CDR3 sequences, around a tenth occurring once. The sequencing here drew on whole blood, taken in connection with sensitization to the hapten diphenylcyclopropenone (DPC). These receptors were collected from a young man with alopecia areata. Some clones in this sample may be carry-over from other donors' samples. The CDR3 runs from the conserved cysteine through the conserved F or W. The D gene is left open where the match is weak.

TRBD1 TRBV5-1 CASSQGQGAGANVLTF
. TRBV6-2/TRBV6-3 CAIYKGENTGELFF
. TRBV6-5 CASSLNRGAPDTQYF
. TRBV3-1 CASSQQGNQPQHF
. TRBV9 CASSVAGEVYGYTF
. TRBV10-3 CALRGGTGELFF
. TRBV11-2 CASSLTANTEAFF
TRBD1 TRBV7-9 CASTLGQGARTEAFF
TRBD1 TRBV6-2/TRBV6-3 CASSYTRQGVEAFF
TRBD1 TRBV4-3 CASSQDVNRGRDEKLFF
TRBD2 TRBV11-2 CASSFLGHGGTDTQYF
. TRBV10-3 CAISDGFLAQPQHF
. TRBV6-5 CASGLSGQRGNTIYF
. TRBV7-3 CASSSSGTEAFF
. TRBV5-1 CASSLTEAGSYEQYF
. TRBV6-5 CASSYSTGIVYGYTF
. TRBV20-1 CSARTVPQETQYF
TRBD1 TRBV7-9 CASSLDRGAVQETQYF
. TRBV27 CASTSITDNSYEQYF
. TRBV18 CASSPRDTQYF
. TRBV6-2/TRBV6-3 CASSSIGESGYF
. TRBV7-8 CASSLERLYNEQFF
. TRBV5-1 CASSLGGQLGNQPQHF
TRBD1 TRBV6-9 CASRPWTGSDRSSETQYF
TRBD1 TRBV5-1 CASGPDRGEQPQHF
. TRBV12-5 CASGLVQAGYTF
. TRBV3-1 CASSQQDRPNEQFF
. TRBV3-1 CASSPDWALKGYTF
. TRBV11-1 CASSQPGGNEQFF
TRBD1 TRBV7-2 CASSSIRGLRENIQYF
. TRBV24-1 CATSDWDNYYGYTF
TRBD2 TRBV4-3 CASSQVASGTDEQFF
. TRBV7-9 CASSLSQSGDTQYF
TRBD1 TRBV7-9 CASSFQGAPYNEQFF
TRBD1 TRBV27 CASSYTGGNQPQHF
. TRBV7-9 CASTLTGGFDTQYF
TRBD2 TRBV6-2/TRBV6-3 CACQRGYNEQFF
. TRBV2 CASRTTEMNTEAFF
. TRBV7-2 CASSQDAVNTEAFF
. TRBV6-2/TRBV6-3 CASSYDIGELFF
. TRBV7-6 CASSSPFNTGELFF
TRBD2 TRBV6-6 CASSLAGEPDTQYF
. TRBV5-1 CASSPGGYTDTQYF
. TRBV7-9 CASSRSGAGRELFF
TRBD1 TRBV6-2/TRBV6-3 CASSATGIRDSGNTIYF
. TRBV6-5 CASRTSDSRATNEKLFF
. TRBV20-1 CSARAGGRTDTQYF